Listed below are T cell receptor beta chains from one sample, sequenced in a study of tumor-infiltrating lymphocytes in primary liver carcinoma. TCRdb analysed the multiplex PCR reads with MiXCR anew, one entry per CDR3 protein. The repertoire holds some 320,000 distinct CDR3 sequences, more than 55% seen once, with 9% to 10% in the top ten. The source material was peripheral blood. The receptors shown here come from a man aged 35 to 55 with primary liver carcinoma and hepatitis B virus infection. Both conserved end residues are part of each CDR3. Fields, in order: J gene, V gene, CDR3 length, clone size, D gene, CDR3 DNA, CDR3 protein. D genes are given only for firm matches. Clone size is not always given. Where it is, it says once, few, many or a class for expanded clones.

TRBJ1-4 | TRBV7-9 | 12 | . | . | TGTGCCAGCGTCAGGGACGGTGAAAAACTGTTTTTT | CASVRDGEKLFF
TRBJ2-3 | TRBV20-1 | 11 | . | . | TGCAGTGCGCGAAGGACAGATACGCAGTATTTT | CSARRTDTQYF
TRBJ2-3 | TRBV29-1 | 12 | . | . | TGCAGCGCCGGGAACAGCACCGATACGCAGTATTTT | CSAGNSTDTQYF
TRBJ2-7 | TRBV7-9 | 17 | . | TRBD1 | TGTGCCAGCAGCATCCCGAACAGGGGTTCAAGGACCTACGAGCAGTACTTC | CASSIPNRGSRTYEQYF
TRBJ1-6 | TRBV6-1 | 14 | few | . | TGTGCCAGCAGGAAGAAGGGGACCGATTCACCCCTCCACTTT | CASRKKGTDSPLHF
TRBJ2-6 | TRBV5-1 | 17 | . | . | TGCGCCAGCAGCTTGAGGAACCTTAGCTCTGGGGCCAACGTCCTGACGTTC | CASSLRNLSSGANVLTF
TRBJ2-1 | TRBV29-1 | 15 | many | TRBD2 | TGCAGCGTTGGGGGACTAGCGAATATCTACAATGAGCAGTTCTTC | CSVGGLANIYNEQFF
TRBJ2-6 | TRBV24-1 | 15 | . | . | TGTGCCTCCAGTGATCACCTATCTGGGGCCAATGTCCTGACTTTC | CASSDHLSGANVLTF
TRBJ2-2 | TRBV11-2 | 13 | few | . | TGTGCCGGCAGCTCTAAAGTGGCCGGGGAGCTGTTTTTT | CAGSSKVAGELFF
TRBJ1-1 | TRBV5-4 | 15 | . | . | TGTGCCAGCAGCTTGGCGGCCGGGGAGAACACTGAAGCTTTCTTT | CASSLAAGENTEAFF
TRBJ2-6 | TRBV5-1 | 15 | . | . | TGCGCCAGCAGCTTAGTAAGCTCTGGGGCCAACGTCCTGACTTTC | CASSLVSSGANVLTF
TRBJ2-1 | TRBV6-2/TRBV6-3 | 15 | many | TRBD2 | TGTGCCAGCAGTTACGGGACTAACTCCTACAATGAGCAGTTCTTC | CASSYGTNSYNEQFF
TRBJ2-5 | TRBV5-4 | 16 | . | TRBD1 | TGTGCCGGCAGCTTACGGACAGGGGGAAAAGGAGAGACCCAGTACTTC | CAGSLRTGGKGETQYF
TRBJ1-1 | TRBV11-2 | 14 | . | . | TGTGCCAGCAGCTTAGCCCCCAGGAACACTGAAGCTTTCTTT | CASSLAPRNTEAFF
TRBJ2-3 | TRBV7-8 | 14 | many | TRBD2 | TGTGCCAGCAGCTTTATTACTAGCGGGGATACGCAGTATTTT | CASSFITSGDTQYF
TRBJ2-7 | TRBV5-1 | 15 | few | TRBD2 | TGCGCCAGCAGCCTTAGCGGGAGTCGATCCTACGAGCAGTACTTC | CASSLSGSRSYEQYF
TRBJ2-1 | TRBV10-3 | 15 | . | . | TGTGCCATCAGTGAGGGCGGAGGAGGGTACAATGAGCAGTTATTC | CAISEGGGGYNEQLF
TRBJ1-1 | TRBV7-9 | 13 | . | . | TGTGCCGGCTCGGGGCAGATGAACACTGAAGCTTTCTTT | CAGSGQMNTEAFF
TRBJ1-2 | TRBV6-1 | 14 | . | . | TGTGCCAGCAGTGAAGTCGGGGATGCTCTCGGCTACACCTTC | CASSEVGDALGYTF
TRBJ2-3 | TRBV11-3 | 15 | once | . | TGCGCCAGCAGCCCGGGACGGGGAGGCACAGATACACAGTATTTT | CASSPGRGGTDTQYF
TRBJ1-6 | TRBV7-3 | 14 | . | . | TGTGCCAGCAGCTCCCGGCCTCGGGGTTCACCCCTCCACTTT | CASSSRPRGSPLHF
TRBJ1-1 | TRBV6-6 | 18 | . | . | TGTGCCAGCAGTTACTACGCCGTGTCAGGGGAGTTGAGCACTGAAGCTTTCTTT | CASSYYAVSGELSTEAFF
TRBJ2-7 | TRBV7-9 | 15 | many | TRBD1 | TGTGCCAGCAGCCCTACCACAGGGGCTGGATACGAGCAGTACTTC | CASSPTTGAGYEQYF
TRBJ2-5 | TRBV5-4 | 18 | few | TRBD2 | TGTGCCAGCAGCTTTCTTGGGTTGACTAGCGGTAAGGCGGAGACCCAGTACTTC | CASSFLGLTSGKAETQYF
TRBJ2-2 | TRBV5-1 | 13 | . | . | TGCGCCAGCCGAGGTTCGAACACCGGGGGGCTGTTTTTT | CASRGSNTGGLFF
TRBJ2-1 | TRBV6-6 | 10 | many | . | TGTGCCAGCGGCCACAATGAGCAGTTCTTC | CASGHNEQFF
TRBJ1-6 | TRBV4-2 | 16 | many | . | TGTGCCAGCAGCCAAGGGACCACGGGGAGGAATTCACCCCTCCACTTT | CASSQGTTGRNSPLHF
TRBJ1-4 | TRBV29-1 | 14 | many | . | TGCAGCGTTGAACCCTTGGGGGGCCGAGGAAAACTGTTTTTT | CSVEPLGGRGKLFF
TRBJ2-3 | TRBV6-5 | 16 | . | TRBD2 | TGTGCCAACAGGCGGACTAGCGGGGCTAGCACAGATACGCAGTATTTT | CANRRTSGASTDTQYF
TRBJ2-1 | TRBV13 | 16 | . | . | TGTGCCAGCAGCGAGCGCCTCGGCGGGACGGGTCATGAGCAGTTCTTC | CASSERLGGTGHEQFF
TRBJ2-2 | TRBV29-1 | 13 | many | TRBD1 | TGCAGCGTTTTAGGACAGGGGACCGGGGAGCTGTTTTTT | CSVLGQGTGELFF
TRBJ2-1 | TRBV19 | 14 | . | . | TGTGCCAGTAGTATGCGGGCAGGGAAAAATGAGCAGTTCTTC | CASSMRAGKNEQFF
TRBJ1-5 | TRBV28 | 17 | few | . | TGTGCCAGCTCGACCCGCTATTGGGGGCAATTTCATCAGCCCCAGCATTTT | CASSTRYWGQFHQPQHF
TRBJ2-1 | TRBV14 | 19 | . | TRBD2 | TGTGCCAGCGGCCAAGCCCAGACTAGCTGGACCTACTCCTACAATGAACAGTTCTTC | CASGQAQTSWTYSYNEQFF
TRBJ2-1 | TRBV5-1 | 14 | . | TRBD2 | TGCGCCAACAGCTTGGAGGGCGGGAGCCATGAGCAGTTCTTC | CANSLEGGSHEQFF
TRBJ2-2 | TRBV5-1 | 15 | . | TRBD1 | TGCGCCAGCAGCTTGGGAGGGGGCGACACCGGGGAGCTGTTTTTT | CASSLGGGDTGELFF
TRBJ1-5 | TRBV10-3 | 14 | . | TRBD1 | TGTGCCATCAGCGGGGACAGGAACAATCGGCCCCAGCATTTT | CAISGDRNNRPQHF
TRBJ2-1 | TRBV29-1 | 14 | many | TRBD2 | TGCAGCGTTGAAGTAGCGGGGGTCTACAATGAGCAGTTCTTC | CSVEVAGVYNEQFF
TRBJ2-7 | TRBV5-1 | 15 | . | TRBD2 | TGCGCCAGCAGCTTGGAGCTAGCGGGAGGTGCCGAGCAGTACTTC | CASSLELAGGAEQYF
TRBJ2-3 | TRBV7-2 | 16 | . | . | TGTGCCAGCAGCTTAGATATAGTGGGTAGCATAGATACGCAGTATTTT | CASSLDIVGSIDTQYF
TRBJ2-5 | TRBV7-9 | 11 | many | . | TGTGCCAGCAGCTTCGCGGAGACCCAGTACTTC | CASSFAETQYF
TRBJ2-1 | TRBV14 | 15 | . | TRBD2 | TGTGCCAGCAGCCCAAGGGCTAGCGGGAGCGATGAGCAGTTCTTC | CASSPRASGSDEQFF
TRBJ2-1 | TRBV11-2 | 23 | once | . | . | CASSLEGRMTYEQYFGPGNEQFF
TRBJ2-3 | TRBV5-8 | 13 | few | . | TGTGCCAGCAGGGAGACTAGCACAGATACGCAGTATTTT | CASRETSTDTQYF
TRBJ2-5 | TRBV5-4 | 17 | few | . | TGTGCCAGCAGCCAGGGGTCTAGCGCTCAGAGCCAAGAGACCCAGTACTTC | CASSQGSSAQSQETQYF
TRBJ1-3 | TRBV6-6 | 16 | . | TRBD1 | TGTGCCAGCAGTCTCTTCTCCGGGACAGCCTCAAACACCATATATTTT | CASSLFSGTASNTIYF
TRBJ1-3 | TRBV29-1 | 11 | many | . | TGCAGCGGATCAATGGCGGACACCATATATTTT | CSGSMADTIYF